The 14 T cell receptor beta chains presented below share a single source sample, sequenced in a study of Graves' ophthalmopathy and Graves' hyperthyroidism. Amplified TCR beta CDR3 regions were obtained using RNA transcripts as template. A first-round RT-PCR used HTBI primers, followed by a second-round multiplex PCR. TCRdb independently ran MiXCR on the multiplex PCR reads; one entry per CDR3 protein. The sample has 150,000 to 200,000 distinct CDR3 sequences, approximately 40% seen once. The sample taken for sequencing was peripheral blood. These receptors came from a man in his thirties or forties with Graves' ophthalmopathy.

The chain carries TRBV12-3 or TRBV12-4 and TRBJ1-2, with D tentatively TRBD1 (6 bases). V dropped 8 bases and J dropped 8 bases, with 12 bases sitting between them. The CDR3 totals 11 residues. The CDR3 nucleotides read TGTGCCAGCTCCGGGACATGGGGCTACACCTTC. Translating gives CASSGTWGYTF.

The genes are TRBV6-1 and TRBJ2-5, with D possibly matching TRBD1 (5 bases). This CDR3 spans 16 amino acids. From germline, CDR1 is MNHNS and CDR2 SASEGT. V was cut by 4 bases and J by 2 bases, with 17 bases left in between. The CDR3 coding sequence is TGTGCCAGCAGTGGCTACCCCCAGGGTGGTCAAGAGACCCAGTACTTC. Its protein product is CASSGYPQGGQETQYF.

This clonotype was found many times. The chain employs TRBV10-3 and TRBJ2-5; the D call may be TRBD1 or TRBD2 (5 bases each). V lost 3 bases, J lost 9 bases, and 14 bases lay in between. CDR1 ENHRY and CDR2 SYGVKD come from the germline V gene. CDR3 length: 13 residues. CDR3 region: CAISEGTRWAQYF. CDR3 DNA sequence: TGTGCCATCAGTGAAGGGACGAGGTGGGCCCAGTACTTC.

This clonotype was seen many times. V usage is TRBV28 and J usage is TRBJ2-7; no reliable D call. V was trimmed by 6 bases and J by 0 bases, leaving 12 bases between them. CDR1 and CDR2 from the germline V gene are MDHEN and SYDVKM. This CDR3 is 14 amino acids long. CDR3 nucleotide sequence: TGTGCCAGCAGAGACAACCTCCGCTCCTACGAGCAGTACTTC. Its translation: CASRDNLRSYEQYF.

This sequence joins TRBV28 and TRBJ2-7, with D perhaps TRBD1 (8 bases). Germline V gene sequence: CDR1 MDHEN, CDR2 SYDVKM. The CDR3 length is 21 residues. V lost 2 bases to trimming and J lost 0 bases, with 29 bases between them. CDR3 DNA: TGTGCCAGCAGTTTACAACTATTTTCGAGGACAGGGAGGGCCGGCTCCTACGAGCAGTACTTC. It codes for CASSLQLFSRTGRAGSYEQYF.

There are many counts of this clonotype. The V and J genes are TRBV15 and TRBJ2-1; 12 nucleotides match TRBD2. The J segment lost 5 bases and the V segment lost 8 bases, leaving 1 base of the junction unmatched. Germline V gene sequence: CDR1 LNHNV, CDR2 YYDKDF (reference sequence). The length of the CDR3 is 13 residues. The DNA for the CDR3 is TGTGCCACCCGGACTAGCGGGAACAATGAGCAGTTCTTC. Its translation: CATRTSGNNEQFF.

This clonotype came up many times. The gene calls are TRBV11-2 and TRBJ2-2; D is perhaps TRBD1 (6 bases). V was shortened by 4 bases and J by 8 bases, with 11 bases between the two germline ends. CDR3 length equals 13 residues. Germline CDR1 reads SGHAT; CDR2 reads FQNNGV. CDR3 sequence reads: CASSYYRDGELFF. As DNA, the CDR3 is TGTGCCAGCAGCTATTACAGGGATGGGGAGCTGTTTTTT.

The chain carries TRBV12-3 or TRBV12-4 and TRBJ2-5; D gene ambiguous. V was trimmed by 10 bases and J by 0 bases, leaving 9 bases between them. This CDR3 comprises 12 residues. CDR3 protein: CAIRRDQETQYF. DNA of the CDR3: TGTGCCATCAGACGGGACCAAGAGACCCAGTACTTC.

V is TRBV10-3 and J is TRBJ2-7, with D possibly matching TRBD2 (6 bases). CDR3 size: 14 residues. Germline loops: CDR1 ENHRY, CDR2 SYGVKD. V gave up 10 bases and J gave up 0 bases, with 16 bases separating them. The CDR3 DNA is TGTGCCAGCAGCTTGCTGGGGGGCTCCTACGAGCAGTACTTC. This encodes CASSLLGGSYEQYF.

The chain couples TRBV6-1 to TRBJ2-5, with D possibly being TRBD1 (6 bases). Trimming shortened V by 6 bases and J by 3 bases, and 14 bases separated the two germline ends. The length of the CDR3 is 14 residues. The germline V gene encodes CDR1 MNHNS and CDR2 SASEGT. The CDR3 DNA follows: TGTGCCAGCAGCCCAGGGGTGGGGGAAGAGACCCAGTACTTC. Its protein product is CASSPGVGEETQYF.

The chain joins TRBV15 to TRBJ1-2, with D maybe TRBD1 (5 bases). CDR1 and CDR2 from the germline V gene are LNHNV and YYDKDF (reference sequence). The CDR3 contains 15 residues. The ends were cut back, 0 bases at V and 1 base at J, with 9 bases in the middle. The CDR3 DNA is TGTGCCACCAGCAGAGATGGGGGGAGTAACTATGGCTACACCTTC. Translating it yields CATSRDGGSNYGYTF.

This clonotype was recorded at least ten times. This chain connects TRBV6-5 to TRBJ1-1, with D perhaps matching TRBD1 (5 bases). V lost 6 bases and J 6 bases, leaving 20 bases between the germline ends. The length of the CDR3 is 15 residues. Germline-derived CDR1 and CDR2 are MNHEY and SVGAGI. CDR3 amino acids: CASSSLGLPAAEAFF. DNA for the CDR3: TGTGCCAGCAGCTCTTTGGGACTCCCTGCGGCTGAAGCTTTCTTT.

V usage is TRBV11-2 and J usage is TRBJ2-7; D may match TRBD1 or TRBD2 (5 bases each). Trimming left V 3 bases short and J 0 bases short, with 15 bases between. The CDR3 consists of 16 residues. The germline gives CDR1 SGHAT, CDR2 FQNNGV. The chain's CDR3 is CASSLEAQGDSYEQYF. The CDR3 nucleotides read TGTGCCAGCAGCTTGGAGGCCCAGGGAGACTCCTACGAGCAGTACTTC.

This clonotype was recorded at least ten times. The V gene is TRBV6-2 or TRBV6-3, the J gene TRBJ1-1; a weak D match, TRBD1 (5 bases). This CDR3 contains 16 residues. The germline V and J ends were trimmed by 7 bases and 3 bases, with 21 bases remaining between them. Germline CDR1 reads MNHEY; CDR2 reads SVGEGT. The CDR3 DNA is TGTGCCAGCAACCTACGGAGGGTTACGGGGGACACTGAAGCTTTCTTT. It specifies CASNLRRVTGDTEAFF.